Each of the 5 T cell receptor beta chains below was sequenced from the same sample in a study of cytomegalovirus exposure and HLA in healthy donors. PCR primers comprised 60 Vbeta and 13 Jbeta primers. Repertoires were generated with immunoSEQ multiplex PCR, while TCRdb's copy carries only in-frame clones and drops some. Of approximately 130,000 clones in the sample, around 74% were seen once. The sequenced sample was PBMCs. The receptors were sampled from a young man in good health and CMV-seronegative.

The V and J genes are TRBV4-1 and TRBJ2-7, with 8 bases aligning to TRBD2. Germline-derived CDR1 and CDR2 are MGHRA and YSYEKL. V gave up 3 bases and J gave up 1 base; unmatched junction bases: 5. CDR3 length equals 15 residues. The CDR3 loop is CASSQSGSWSYEQYF. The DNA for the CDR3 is TGCGCCAGCAGCCAGAGCGGGAGTTGGTCCTACGAGCAGTACTTC.

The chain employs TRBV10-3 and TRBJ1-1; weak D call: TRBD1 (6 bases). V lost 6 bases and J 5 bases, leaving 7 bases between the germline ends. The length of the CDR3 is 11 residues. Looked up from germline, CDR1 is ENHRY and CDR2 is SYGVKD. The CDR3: CAIRRGTEAFF. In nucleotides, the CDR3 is TGTGCCATCAGAAGGGGGACTGAAGCTTTCTTT.

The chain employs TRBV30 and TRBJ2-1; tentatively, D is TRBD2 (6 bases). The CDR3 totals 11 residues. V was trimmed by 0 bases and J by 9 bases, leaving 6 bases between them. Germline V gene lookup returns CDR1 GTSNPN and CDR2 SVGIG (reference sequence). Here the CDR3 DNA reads TGTGCCTGGAGTGTCGGGGGTGAGCAGTTCTTC. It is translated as CAWSVGGEQFF.

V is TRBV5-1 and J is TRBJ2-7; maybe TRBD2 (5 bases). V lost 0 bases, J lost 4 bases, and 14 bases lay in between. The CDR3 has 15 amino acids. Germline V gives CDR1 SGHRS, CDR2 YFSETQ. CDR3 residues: CASSLAAGWTYEQYF. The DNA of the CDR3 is TGCGCCAGCAGCTTGGCAGCCGGGTGGACTTACGAGCAGTACTTC.

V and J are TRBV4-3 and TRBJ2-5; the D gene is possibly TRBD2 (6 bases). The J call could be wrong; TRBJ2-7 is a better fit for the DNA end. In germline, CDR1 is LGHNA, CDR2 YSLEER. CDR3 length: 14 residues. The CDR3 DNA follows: TGCGCCAGCAGCCAAGATCCCCAGGGAGGCGAGCAGTACTTC. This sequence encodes CASSQDPQGGEQYF.